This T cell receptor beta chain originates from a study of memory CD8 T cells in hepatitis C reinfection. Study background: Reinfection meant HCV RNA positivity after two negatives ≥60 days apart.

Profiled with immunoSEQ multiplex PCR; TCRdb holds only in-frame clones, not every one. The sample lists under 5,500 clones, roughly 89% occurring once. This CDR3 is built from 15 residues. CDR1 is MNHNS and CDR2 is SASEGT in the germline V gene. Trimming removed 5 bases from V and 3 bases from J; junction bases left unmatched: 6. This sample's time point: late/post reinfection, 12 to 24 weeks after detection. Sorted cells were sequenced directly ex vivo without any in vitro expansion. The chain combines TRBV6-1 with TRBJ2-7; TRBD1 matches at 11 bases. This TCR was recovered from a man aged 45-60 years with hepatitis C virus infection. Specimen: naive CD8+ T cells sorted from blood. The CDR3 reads CASSLRDRGVYEQYF. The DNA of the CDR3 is TGTGCCAGCAGTCTACGGGACAGGGGGGTCTACGAGCAGTACTTC.